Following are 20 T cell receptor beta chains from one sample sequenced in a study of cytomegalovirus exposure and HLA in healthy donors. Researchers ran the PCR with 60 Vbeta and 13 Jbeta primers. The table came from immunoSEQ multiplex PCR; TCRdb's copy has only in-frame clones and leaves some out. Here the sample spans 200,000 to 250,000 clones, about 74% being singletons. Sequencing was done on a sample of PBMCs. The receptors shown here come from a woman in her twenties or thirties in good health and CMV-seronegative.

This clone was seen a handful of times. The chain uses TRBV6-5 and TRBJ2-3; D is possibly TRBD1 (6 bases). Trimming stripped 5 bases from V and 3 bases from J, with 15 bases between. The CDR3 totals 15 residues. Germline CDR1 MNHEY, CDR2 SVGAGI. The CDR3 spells CASSRQPQGTDTQYF. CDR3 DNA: TGTGCCAGCAGTCGTCAACCGCAGGGGACAGATACGCAGTATTTT.

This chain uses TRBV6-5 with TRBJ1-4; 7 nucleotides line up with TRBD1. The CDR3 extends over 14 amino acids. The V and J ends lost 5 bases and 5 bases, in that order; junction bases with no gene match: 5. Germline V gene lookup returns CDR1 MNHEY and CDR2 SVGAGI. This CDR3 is CASSDGQENEKLFF. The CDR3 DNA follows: TGTGCCAGCAGTGACGGACAGGAAAATGAAAAACTGTTTTTT.

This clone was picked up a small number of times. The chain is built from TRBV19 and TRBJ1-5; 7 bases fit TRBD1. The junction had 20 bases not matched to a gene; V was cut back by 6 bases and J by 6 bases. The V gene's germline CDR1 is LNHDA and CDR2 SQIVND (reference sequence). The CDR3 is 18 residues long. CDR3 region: CASSLPTFSGGMIQPQHF. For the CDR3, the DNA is TGTGCCAGTAGCCTACCAACGTTTTCAGGGGGAATGATTCAGCCCCAGCATTTT.

This chain's CDR3 is CASSSTSGLTDTQYF. CDR3 coding DNA: TGTGCCAGCAGCTCGACTAGCGGCCTCACAGATACGCAGTATTTT. V usage is TRBV11-3 and J usage is TRBJ2-3, with TRBD2 matching over 9 bases. The germline V gene encodes CDR1 SGHNT and CDR2 YENEEA. V lost 4 bases, J lost 2 bases, and 4 bases stayed unmatched. There are 15 residues in the CDR3. The variable domain in full, with the rest retrieved from reference TRBV11-3 and TRBJ2-3, is EAGVVQSPRYKIIEKKQPVAFWCNPISGHNTLYWYLQNLGQGPELLIRYENEEAVDDSQLPKDRFSAERLKGVDSTLKIQPAELGDSAVYLCASSSTSGLTDTQYFGPGTRLTVL.

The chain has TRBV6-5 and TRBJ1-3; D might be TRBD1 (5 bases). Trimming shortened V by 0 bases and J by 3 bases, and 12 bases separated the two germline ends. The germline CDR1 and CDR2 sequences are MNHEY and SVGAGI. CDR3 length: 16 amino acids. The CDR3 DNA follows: TGTGCCAGCAGTTACTCGATCCCAGGGCATGGAAACACCATATATTTT. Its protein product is CASSYSIPGHGNTIYF.

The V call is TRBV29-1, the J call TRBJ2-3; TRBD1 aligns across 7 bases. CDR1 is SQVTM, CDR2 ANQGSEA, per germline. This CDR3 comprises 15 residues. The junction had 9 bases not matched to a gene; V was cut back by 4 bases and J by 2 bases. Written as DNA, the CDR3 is TGCAGCGTTGCGCCGGGGACAGCGGCCACAGATACGCAGTATTTT. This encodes CSVAPGTAATDTQYF.

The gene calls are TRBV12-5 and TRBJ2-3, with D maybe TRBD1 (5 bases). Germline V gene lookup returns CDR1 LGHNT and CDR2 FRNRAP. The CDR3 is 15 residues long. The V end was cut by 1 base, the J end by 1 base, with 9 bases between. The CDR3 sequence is CASGLGGGGTDTQYF. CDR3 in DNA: TGTGCTAGTGGTTTGGGGGGCGGTGGCACAGATACGCAGTATTTT.

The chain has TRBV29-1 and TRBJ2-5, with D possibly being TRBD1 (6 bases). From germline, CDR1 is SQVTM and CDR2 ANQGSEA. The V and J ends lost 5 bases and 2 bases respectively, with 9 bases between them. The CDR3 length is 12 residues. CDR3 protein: CSVQRGQETQYF. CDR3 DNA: TGCAGCGTTCAGAGGGGGCAAGAGACCCAGTACTTC.

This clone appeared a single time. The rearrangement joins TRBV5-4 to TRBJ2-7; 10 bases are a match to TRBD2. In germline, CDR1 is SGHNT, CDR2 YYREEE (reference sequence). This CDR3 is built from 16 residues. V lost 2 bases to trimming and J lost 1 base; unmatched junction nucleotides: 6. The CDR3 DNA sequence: TGTGCCAGCAGCTTTCGGAGCGGGAGGGATTCCTACGAGCAGTACTTC. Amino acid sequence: CASSFRSGRDSYEQYF.

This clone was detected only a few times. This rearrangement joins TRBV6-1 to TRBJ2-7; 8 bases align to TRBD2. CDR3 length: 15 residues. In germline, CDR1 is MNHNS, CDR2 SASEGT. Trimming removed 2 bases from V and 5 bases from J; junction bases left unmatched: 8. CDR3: CASSELRTSTNEQYF. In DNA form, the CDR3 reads TGTGCCAGCAGTGAACTGAGGACTAGCACGAACGAGCAGTACTTC.

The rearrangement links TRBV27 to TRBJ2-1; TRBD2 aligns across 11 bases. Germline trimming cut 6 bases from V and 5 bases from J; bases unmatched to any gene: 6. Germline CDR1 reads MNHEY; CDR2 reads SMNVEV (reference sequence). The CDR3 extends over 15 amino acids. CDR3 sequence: CASRYSGRAHNEQFF. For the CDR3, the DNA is TGTGCCAGCAGATATAGCGGGAGGGCCCACAATGAGCAGTTCTTC.

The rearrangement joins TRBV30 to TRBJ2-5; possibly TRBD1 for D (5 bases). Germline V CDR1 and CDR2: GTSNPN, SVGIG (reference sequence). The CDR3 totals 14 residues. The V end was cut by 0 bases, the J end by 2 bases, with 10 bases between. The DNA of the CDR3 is TGTGCCTGGAGTGTACAAGGGGTTCAAGAGACCCAGTACTTC. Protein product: CAWSVQGVQETQYF.

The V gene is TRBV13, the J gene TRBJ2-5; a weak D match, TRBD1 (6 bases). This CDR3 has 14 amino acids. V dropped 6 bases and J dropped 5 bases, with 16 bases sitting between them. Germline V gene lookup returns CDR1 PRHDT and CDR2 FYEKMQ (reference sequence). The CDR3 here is CASRNQGPVETQYF. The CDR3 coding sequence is TGTGCCAGCAGAAATCAGGGGCCGGTCGAGACCCAGTACTTC.

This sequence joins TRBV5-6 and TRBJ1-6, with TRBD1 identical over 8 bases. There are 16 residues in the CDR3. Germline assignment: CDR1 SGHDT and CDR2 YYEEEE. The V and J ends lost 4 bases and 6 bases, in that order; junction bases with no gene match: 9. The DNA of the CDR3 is TGTGCCAGCAGCAAAGGACAGGGTAAATCTAATTCACCCCTCCACTTT. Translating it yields CASSKGQGKSNSPLHF.

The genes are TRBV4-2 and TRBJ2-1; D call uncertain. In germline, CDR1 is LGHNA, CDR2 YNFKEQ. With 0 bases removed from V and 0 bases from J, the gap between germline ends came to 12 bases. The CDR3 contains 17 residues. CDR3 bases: TGTGCCAGCAGCCAAGATCTGGCGGTCCTCTCCTACAATGAGCAGTTCTTC. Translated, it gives CASSQDLAVLSYNEQFF.

In DNA, the CDR3 is TGTGCCAGCAGCTGGACATTCCTCGAGCAGTACTTC. Translated, it gives CASSWTFLEQYF. V gene TRBV11-3 combines with J gene TRBJ2-7; TRBD1 might be the D (5 bases). V shed 4 bases and J shed 6 bases, with 10 bases lying between them. The CDR3 loop spans 12 amino acids. Germline V gene sequence: CDR1 SGHNT, CDR2 YENEEA.

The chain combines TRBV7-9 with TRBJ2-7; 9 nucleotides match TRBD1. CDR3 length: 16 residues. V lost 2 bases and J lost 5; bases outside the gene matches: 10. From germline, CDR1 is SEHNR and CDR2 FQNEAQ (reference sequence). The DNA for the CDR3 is TGTGCCAGCAGCTTAACGTCTGGGGACAGGGAACACGAGCAGTACTTC. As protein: CASSLTSGDREHEQYF.

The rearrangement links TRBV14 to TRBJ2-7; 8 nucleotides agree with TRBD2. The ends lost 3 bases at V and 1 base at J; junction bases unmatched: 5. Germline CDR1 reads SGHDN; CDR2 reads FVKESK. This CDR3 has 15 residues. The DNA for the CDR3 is TGTGCCAGCAGCCACCCCAGCGGGGGATCCTACGAGCAGTACTTC. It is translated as CASSHPSGGSYEQYF.

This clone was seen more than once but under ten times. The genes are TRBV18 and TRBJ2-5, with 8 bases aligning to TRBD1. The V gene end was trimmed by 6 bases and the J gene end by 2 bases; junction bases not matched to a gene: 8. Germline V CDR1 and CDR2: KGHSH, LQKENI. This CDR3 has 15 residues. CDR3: CASSPRRGPQETQYF. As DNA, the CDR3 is TGTGCCAGCTCCCCCCGCAGGGGGCCTCAAGAGACCCAGTACTTC.

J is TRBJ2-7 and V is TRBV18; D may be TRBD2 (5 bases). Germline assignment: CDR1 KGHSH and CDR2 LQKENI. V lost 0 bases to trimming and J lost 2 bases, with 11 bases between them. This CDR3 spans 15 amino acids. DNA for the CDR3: TGTGCCAGCTCACCACCGGAGGCTTACCCCTACGAGCAGTACTTC. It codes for CASSPPEAYPYEQYF.